These 23 T cell receptor beta chains came from one sample sequenced in a study of beta chain features in type 1 diabetes. Isolated RNA was reverse transcribed in full, so expressed TCRB transcripts were sequenced. Assay used: immunoSEQ multiplex PCR; TCRdb lists only in-frame clones, some missing. There are around 99,000 clones in the sample; roughly 40% occur only once, and roughly 0.059% lies in the top ten. The specimen was stem cell memory CD4+ T cells from blood. These TCRs come from a woman under 30 in good health.

This sequence joins TRBV28 and TRBJ2-7; 7 bases are shared with TRBD2. Trimming at V came to 3 bases and at J to 6 bases, leaving 11 bases not matched to a gene. This CDR3 is built from 15 residues. CDR1 and CDR2 (germline): MDHEN, SYDVKM. In nucleotides, the CDR3 is TGTGCCAGCAGTTTGTCAGCGCAGGGAGGGGTCGAGCAGTACTTC. This gives the protein CASSLSAQGGVEQYF.

This clone was seen a few times. The gene calls are TRBV7-9 and TRBJ2-1; TRBD2 agrees at 10 bases. CDR1 SEHNR and CDR2 FQNEAQ come from the germline V gene (reference sequence). The CDR3 is 18 amino acids. V trimming: 2 bases; J trimming: 4 bases; junction bases outside the gene matches: 11. The CDR3 DNA reads TGTGCCAGCAGCTTACGGCCCACCGGGACTAGCGAGTACAATGAGCAGTTCTTC. It specifies CASSLRPTGTSEYNEQFF.

In this sample, this clone turned up a few times. The chain employs TRBV28 and TRBJ2-3; tentative D call: TRBD2 (5 bases). CDR1 and CDR2 from the germline V gene are MDHEN and SYDVKM. The CDR3 is 17 residues long. Trimming took off 4 bases at V and 1 base at J, with 18 bases between the two ends. CDR3 residues: CASSSQGSGKRTDTQYF. The DNA for the CDR3 is TGTGCCAGCAGTTCCCAAGGGAGCGGTAAACGCACAGATACGCAGTATTTT.

The chain recombines TRBV7-3 with TRBJ2-1; tentatively, D is TRBD2 (6 bases). The CDR3 totals 18 residues. Between the trimmed V and J ends, which lost 1 base and 5 bases, there was a span of 21 bases. Germline lookup yields CDR1 SGHTA and CDR2 FQGTGA. Here the CDR3 reads CASSLIGFSGRSNNEQFF. The CDR3 DNA reads TGTGCCAGCAGCTTAATAGGTTTCTCGGGGAGGAGTAACAATGAGCAGTTCTTC.

This clone showed up just a few times. V and J are TRBV15 and TRBJ2-3, with 7 positions matching TRBD2. V lost 3 bases and J lost 2; bases outside the gene matches: 5. Germline CDR1 and CDR2: LNHNV and YYDKDF (reference sequence). CDR3 length: 15 residues. The CDR3 region is CATSSRLASTDTQYF. The CDR3 bases are TGTGCCACCAGCAGCCGACTAGCTTCCACAGATACGCAGTATTTT.

This clone has at least ten counts. This sequence joins TRBV27 and TRBJ1-2, with D tentatively TRBD1 (5 bases). CDR3 size: 11 residues. Deletions cut 7 bases from V and 8 bases from J, with 11 bases between. The germline CDR1 and CDR2 sequences are MNHEY and SMNVEV (reference sequence). CDR3 loop: CASTPGEGYTF. CDR3 nucleotides: TGTGCCAGCACACCGGGGGAAGGCTACACCTTC.

This clone showed up just a few times. The rearrangement uses TRBV30 and TRBJ1-5; tentatively, D is TRBD1 (5 bases). This CDR3 region has 13 residues. The V end lost 2 bases, the J end lost 0 bases, and 5 bases lay between the germline ends. Germline CDR1 GTSNPN, CDR2 SVGIG (reference sequence). The CDR3 bases are TGTGCCTGGAGTACAGGTAGCAATCAGCCCCAGCATTTT. Protein: CAWSTGSNQPQHF. Based on the CDR3 plus reference TRBV30 and TRBJ1-5, the full variable domain is SQTIHQWPATLVQPVGSPLSLECTVEGTSNPNLYWYRQAAGRGLQLLFYSVGIGQISSEVPQNLSASRPQDRQFILSSKKLLLSDSGFYLCAWSTGSNQPQHFGDGTRLSIL.

This rearrangement joins TRBV28 to TRBJ1-2, with TRBD1 matching 9 bases. The CDR3 loop spans 14 amino acids. Germline V CDR1 and CDR2: MDHEN, SYDVKM. The V and J ends lost 2 bases and 7 bases, in that order; junction bases with no gene match: 5. The CDR3 here is CASSLTGGLGGYTF. The CDR3, as DNA: TGTGCCAGCAGTTTAACAGGGGGCTTGGGTGGCTACACCTTC.

The genes are TRBV4-1 and TRBJ2-5, with TRBD1 identical over 10 bases. Germline trimming cut 1 base from V and 1 base from J; bases unmatched to any gene: 0. Germline V gives CDR1 MGHRA, CDR2 YSYEKL. The CDR3 spans 15 residues. In DNA, the CDR3 is TGCGCCAGCAGCCAAGGACAGGGGGCCCAAGAGACCCAGTACTTC. Translated, it gives CASSQGQGAQETQYF.

This clone appeared once. DNA of the CDR3: TGTGCCAGCTCACCACCCCAGACATCCTACGAGCAGTACTTC. This codes for CASSPPQTSYEQYF. The chain carries TRBV18 and TRBJ2-7, with D unclear. The CDR3 is 14 residues long. V shed 0 bases and J shed 1 base, with 7 bases lying between them. Germline V lookup: CDR1 KGHSH, CDR2 LQKENI.

The gene calls are TRBV11-1 and TRBJ2-1, with D hard to call. CDR3 length equals 13 residues. Germline V gene sequence: CDR1 SGHAT, CDR2 FQDESV (reference sequence). The ends were cut back, 5 bases at V and 5 bases at J, with 10 bases in the middle. The CDR3 loop reads CASSITRNNEQFF. Written as DNA, the CDR3 is TGTGCCAGCAGCATCACCAGGAACAATGAGCAGTTCTTC.

This clone was seen a few times. The chain is built from TRBV7-8 and TRBJ2-1; a possible D gene is TRBD2 (6 bases). The CDR3 spans 15 residues. Germline CDR1 SGHVS, CDR2 FQNEAQ. V was shortened by 7 bases and J by 4 bases, with 17 bases between the two germline ends. CDR3 coding DNA: TGTGCCAGCACTCCTCCGGGACTGGCGTACAATGAGCAGTTCTTC. Its translation: CASTPPGLAYNEQFF.

The rearrangement joins TRBV5-1 to TRBJ2-1; D gene uncertain. The CDR3 consists of 13 residues. Germline CDR1 reads SGHRS; CDR2 reads YFSETQ. V lost 4 bases, J lost 5 bases, and 10 bases lay in between. In DNA, the CDR3 is TGCGCCAGCAGCGTCACTATCGACAATGAGCAGTTCTTC. Its protein is CASSVTIDNEQFF.

This chain uses TRBV7-2 with TRBJ2-7; D possibly corresponds to TRBD2 (5 bases). The germline V and J ends were trimmed by 5 bases and 1 base, with 15 bases remaining between them. Germline V gives CDR1 SGHTA, CDR2 FQGNSA. The CDR3 spans 15 residues. The chain's CDR3 is CASSPPPLASYEQYF. CDR3 nucleotides: TGTGCCAGCAGCCCCCCGCCGCTAGCATCCTACGAGCAGTACTTC.

The chain is built from TRBV5-4 and TRBJ2-5; TRBD2 matches at 14 bases. Unmatched junction bases numbered 14, after V lost 2 bases and J lost 2 bases. Germline V CDR1 and CDR2: SGHNT, YYREEE (reference sequence). The CDR3 is 20 residues long. CDR3: CASSFKIPAWTSGRQETQYF. CDR3 DNA: TGTGCCAGCAGCTTCAAGATTCCGGCCTGGACTAGCGGGAGGCAAGAGACCCAGTACTTC.

This chain connects TRBV28 to TRBJ2-7, with TRBD1 identical over 7 bases. The CDR3 covers 15 residues. Germline CDR1 MDHEN, CDR2 SYDVKM. The ends lost 6 bases at V and 3 bases at J; junction bases unmatched: 11. This CDR3 reads CASSSTRDSYYEQYF. CDR3 nucleotide sequence: TGTGCCAGCAGCTCAACCCGGGACAGCTACTACGAGCAGTACTTC.

A few counts support this clone. The chain recombines TRBV5-4 with TRBJ2-1; TRBD2 agrees at 7 bases. The V segment lost 0 bases and the J segment 0 bases; nucleotides outside the gene matches: 6. CDR1 and CDR2 from the germline V gene are SGHNT and YYREEE (reference sequence). The CDR3 consists of 17 residues. The CDR3, as DNA: TGTGCCAGCAGCTTGGGATGGGCGGGAGTCTCCTACAATGAGCAGTTCTTC. This encodes CASSLGWAGVSYNEQFF. The whole variable domain, remainder taken from reference TRBV5-4 and TRBJ2-1, is ETGVTQSPTHLIKTRGQQVTLRCSSQSGHNTVSWYQQALGQGPQFIFQYYREEENGRGNFPPRFSGLQFPNYSSELNVNALELDDSALYLCASSLGWAGVSYNEQFFGPGTRLTVL.

This chain joins TRBV7-9 and TRBJ2-1, with 7 bases lining up with TRBD1. The CDR3 spans 15 residues. Germline assignment: CDR1 SEHNR and CDR2 FQNEAQ (reference sequence). The V and J ends lost 1 base and 2 bases, in that order; junction bases with no gene match: 2. CDR3: CASSLVGTAYNEQFF. CDR3 in DNA: TGTGCCAGCAGCTTAGTTGGGACAGCCTACAATGAGCAGTTCTTC. Full variable domain (remainder filled in from reference TRBV7-9 and TRBJ2-1): DTGVSQNPRHKITKRGQNVTFRCDPISEHNRLYWYRQTLGQGPEFLTYFQNEAQLEKSRLLSDRFSAERPKGSFSTLEIQRTEQGDSAMYLCASSLVGTAYNEQFFGPGTRLTVL.

This clone was detected only a few times. The chain employs TRBV30 and TRBJ2-5; the match to TRBD2 covers 7 bases. The CDR3 is made up of 15 amino acids. Germline CDR1 reads GTSNPN; CDR2 reads SVGIG (reference sequence). The J segment lost 14 bases and the V segment lost 2 bases, leaving 20 bases of the junction unmatched. The CDR3 is CAWSSGKWRKYEHYF. For the CDR3, the DNA is TGTGCCTGGAGTAGCGGGAAATGGAGAAAATACGAGCATTACTTC.

The rearrangement uses TRBV5-1 and TRBJ2-7; D might be TRBD2 (6 bases). This CDR3 has 11 residues. Between the trimmed V and J ends, which lost 3 bases and 6 bases, there was a span of 7 bases. The germline gives CDR1 SGHRS, CDR2 YFSETQ. CDR3 coding DNA: TGCGCCAGCAGCTCGGGGGTCGAGCAGTACTTC. Its protein product is CASSSGVEQYF.

This clone was counted only a few times. The CDR3 bases are TGTGCCAGCTCCCCAAGAGCAGGGGATGGTAACACTGAAGCTTTCTTT. Protein: CASSPRAGDGNTEAFF. The chain links TRBV18 to TRBJ1-1, with D possibly matching TRBD1 (6 bases). CDR1 and CDR2 from the germline V gene are KGHSH and LQKENI. CDR3 size: 16 residues. V lost 6 bases and J 2 bases, leaving 19 bases between the germline ends.

The gene calls are TRBV25-1 and TRBJ1-2; D might be TRBD1 (6 bases). There are 17 residues in the CDR3. Germline CDR1 reads MGHDK; CDR2 reads SYGVNS. Trimming took 3 bases from V and 6 from J, leaving 23 bases between them. The CDR3 DNA sequence: TGTGCCAGCAGTGAGTCCGTGGACAGTCTAATTGGGGATGGCTACACCTTC. Amino acids: CASSESVDSLIGDGYTF.

This sequence joins TRBV28 and TRBJ2-7; D gene ambiguous. Germline values: CDR1 MDHEN, CDR2 SYDVKM. The CDR3 contains 13 residues. V dropped 6 bases and J dropped 5 bases, with 14 bases sitting between them. CDR3 DNA: TGTGCCAGCAGCCCCGCGTCACTGGACGAGCAGTACTTC. Translating gives CASSPASLDEQYF.